This T cell receptor beta chain was found in a study of cytomegalovirus exposure and HLA in healthy donors (dated by TCRdb to the late 2010s). Regarding the research as a whole: In an earlier analysis of roughly 590 of the donors, less than 350 Gb of sequence data and 100 million or so unique TCR beta sequences from roughly 190 million T cells were reported. Roughly 320 gigabases of sequencing data and roughly 80 million unique TCR sequences made up an early release that covered 500 to 700 HLA-typed donors. The genetic ancestry cluster associated with self-reported Caucasian donors included over 65% of the roughly 380 genotyped donors. The aim of the study was to test whether cataloging public T cell receptors could identify signatures of past pathogen exposure. The study profiled the T cell repertoires of hundreds of subjects by immunosequencing and related them to cytomegalovirus serostatus. Besides the first cohort of hundreds of subjects, a separate validation cohort made up of 120 different subjects was used. To predict cytomegalovirus infection status, the study combined high-throughput TCR immunosequencing, statistical association of individual TCRs with disease status, and machine learning. To study patterns of TCR occurrence, a later analysis re-analyzed previously published TCR beta repertoires from 666 donors and added high-resolution HLA genotyping. Rather than drawing on any new phenotypic data, the later analysis identified candidate immune exposures from TCR beta sequences and the way those sequences occurred across donors. An earlier analysis of about 620 of the donors applied high-throughput TCR beta sequencing to assess whether each TCR beta V gene segment acted as functional or pseudogenic. Alongside the repertoire data, information on donor age, sex, ethnicity and CMV serostatus was compiled. Genome-wide SNP genotypes for about 60% of the roughly 670 donors were used in a later genetic analysis, which treated that subset as a discovery cohort. All discovery cohort repertoires had been generated on a single sequencing platform. Both class I and class II loci were covered by HLA typing, at four-digit resolution. Typing coverage differed by locus: A, B, C, DRB1 and DQB1 were typed in roughly 620-630 donors, DQA1 in 500 to 550, DPA1 in roughly 590, and DPB1 in just under 490. Several DR-DQ haplotypes were treated as single units for association and clustering because of strong linkage in the cohort. On average, roughly 240,000 unique TCR beta nucleotide sequences were sequenced per donor among a few hundred genotyped donors of the cohort, with roughly 19% of those sequences being non-productive.

The cohort comprised around 690 healthy bone marrow donors. Cohort members were all nominally healthy when sampled, although unrecorded immune exposures were likely present. The donor was CMV seronegative and belonged to the group of roughly 330 seronegative cohort members. Each donor provided a peripheral blood sample, and peripheral blood mononuclear cells were used for TCR beta sequencing. Genomic DNA was extracted from the blood cell samples with the Qiagen DNeasy Blood Extraction Kit. Library generation was performed with the immunoSEQ multiplex PCR assay. For the multiplex PCR, a mixture combining 60 forward primers for TCR Vbeta segments and 13 reverse primers for TCR Jbeta segments was used. A multiplex PCR assay on genomic DNA amplified the CDR3 region of rearranged TCR beta genes. The amplified TCR beta libraries were sequenced on the Illumina HiSeq System as 87-base-pair reads. The paper's processing steps were these. In a later analysis, tens of millions of unique TCR beta chains were counted across the roughly 610 repertoires, and roughly 11 million of these chains were shared by at least two donors. Raw reads were error-corrected and collapsed into unique sequences with a nearest-neighbor algorithm that merged closely related sequences to remove PCR and sequencing errors. Alignment of CDR3 sequences to IMGT reference sequences was used to assign V, D and J gene segments. Each retained sequence needed at least a six-nucleotide match to both a V gene segment and a J gene segment. A rearrangement was called productive if the CDR3 had no stop codons and remained in frame with V and J, and every other rearrangement was called non-productive. Following IMGT convention, CDR3 was defined as the stretch from the second conserved V-encoded cysteine up to the conserved J-encoded phenylalanine. In an earlier analysis of around 600 of the donors, sequences lacking an unambiguous match to a single V gene segment were excluded. In an earlier analysis of a few hundred of the donors, V segments were called functional above 56.7% productive rearrangements and were called segregating when the between-donor standard deviation exceeded 5%. A statistical classification framework was developed to diagnose cytomegalovirus status using the catalog of TCR beta chain sequences. In a later analysis, TCR nucleotide sequences were compared against IMGT/GENE-DB human TR gene sequences so that V and J genes could be assigned. In a later analysis, CDR3 sequences and most-parsimonious VDJ recombination scenarios were assigned using the TCRdist pipeline. A later analysis defined each TCR beta chain by its CDR3 amino acid sequence plus V-gene family, and excluded reads lacking a unique V-gene family. To address suspected cross-contamination and a sequencing artifact, a later analysis removed several hundred highly shared, low-generation-probability nucleotide sequences. A later analysis calculated a clonal expansion index for each public chain from normalized within-repertoire ranks of inferred template counts. Generation probabilities in a later analysis came from a VDJ recombination model fitted to out-of-frame rearrangements, and those results were checked against IGoR. A later analysis scored TCR-TCR, TCR-HLA and TCR-CMV co-occurrence with hypergeometric tests, applying a repertoire-size bias correction to TCR pairs. To estimate false discovery rates, a later analysis permuted the HLA or CMV assignments 20 times. In a later analysis, co-occurring TCRs were grouped with DBSCAN, and TCRdist sequence similarity was added when clustering was performed within HLA-allele-positive subsets. Repertoires with fewer than 30,000 or more than 120,000 public chains, plus five repertoires with anomalous nucleotide sharing, were excluded from co-occurrence clustering. TCRdb stores this immuneACCESS table with in-frame sequences only. Part of the clones is absent; in the studies checked, under half of the shortfall reflects unresolved V genes, and no reason is known for the rest. Clone size and V and J calls were adopted from that table, with D and trimming inferred from the DNA. This sample comprises about 150,000 clones, about 80% of them detected only once. Over 3% of the sample is held by the ten biggest clonotypes.

The CDR3 holds 15 amino acids from the cysteine to the phenylalanine. This entry keeps only the CDR3 DNA: 45 bases, framed from base 1. CDR1 and CDR2 are read off the germline V gene as MNHEY and SVGAGI. The V end loses 6 bases and the J end loses 2 bases, and a stretch of 17 bases separates them. What the research found in general, with its limitations: According to a later genetic analysis, donors in an Asian-associated ancestry cluster had fewer N-insertions in productive TCRs than the approximately 650-donor mean. A cluster of highly shared sequence variants was judged likely to represent a technical artifact of the sequencing pipeline. A further reported finding was that TCR beta sequences accurately predicted the HLA-A and HLA-B alleles for most subjects in the first cohort. Linkage disequilibrium might explain the correlated functional status among segregating V segments, but an unknown experimental factor could not be excluded. Because counts were too low, some 17 rarely observed V segments, including chromosome 9 orphons, were excluded from the earlier analysis of a few hundred of the donors. A later analysis found that HLA-associated TCR beta chains were more clonally expanded and had lower generation probabilities than equally common non-associated chains. Roughly uniform sequencing depth across donors was assumed in presence/absence analyses, although this assumption may not hold. Most TCR sequences were observed very rarely across donors, whereas some public TCRs were present in many individuals. In a later analysis, the rate of TCR association differed among HLA loci, with DRB1 alleles having the most associated TCRs and HLA-C alleles having the fewest. The only immune exposure information available for the cohort was CMV serostatus. The cohort was sequenced for TCR beta chains only, and without alpha or paired-chain data the features that could be detected were limited. Most CMV-associated TCR beta chains appeared to be HLA-restricted in a later analysis, and the HLA associations seemed to be driven largely by CMV exposure. Three of the identified cytomegalovirus-associated TCR beta chains were confirmed in vitro to be specific for cytomegalovirus antigens. Assigning TCR associations to individual alleles was difficult when HLA alleles, especially DR and DQ, strongly co-occurred. In a later analysis, several top co-occurrence clusters were reported to appear linked to parvovirus B19, influenza, CMV and Epstein-Barr virus. An earlier analysis of 587 of the donors showed that most TCR beta V segments appeared in productive rearrangements either about 87% or about 30% of the time, which broadly matched IMGT annotations. A total of 164 TCR beta chains were listed by the study as associated with cytomegalovirus. Because the 87-base-pair reads could not distinguish some IMGT-functional V segments, including TRBV6-2 and TRBV6-3, those segments were excluded. V-gene and J-gene trimming of TCR beta chains was associated with a missense DCLRE1C variant in a later genetic analysis, and the association was replicated in an independent cohort. In a later analysis, around 17,000 TCR beta sequences were associated with specific HLA alleles at a false discovery rate of 0.05. The authors suggested that the approach could potentially be generalized to other disease states and immunological phenotypes. The classifier was reported to diagnose cytomegalovirus status with high specificity and sensitivity in both the original cohort and the validation cohort. Because some donors lacked HLA typing at each locus, the association tests relied only on the typed subset.

A remark on this clone: No antigen is known for it. No base quality information exists; no much larger clone differs at one position.

The TCR was taken from a woman aged 40 to 49 in good health and CMV-seronegative. Source material: PBMCs. The rearrangement joined TRBV6-5 to TRBJ2-7, with TRBD1 as a weak D call on 5 bases. The CDR3 is CASSPFPQGTYEQYF. Read as DNA, the sequence is TGTGCCAGCAGCCCCTTCCCCCAGGGAACCTACGAGCAGTACTTC.